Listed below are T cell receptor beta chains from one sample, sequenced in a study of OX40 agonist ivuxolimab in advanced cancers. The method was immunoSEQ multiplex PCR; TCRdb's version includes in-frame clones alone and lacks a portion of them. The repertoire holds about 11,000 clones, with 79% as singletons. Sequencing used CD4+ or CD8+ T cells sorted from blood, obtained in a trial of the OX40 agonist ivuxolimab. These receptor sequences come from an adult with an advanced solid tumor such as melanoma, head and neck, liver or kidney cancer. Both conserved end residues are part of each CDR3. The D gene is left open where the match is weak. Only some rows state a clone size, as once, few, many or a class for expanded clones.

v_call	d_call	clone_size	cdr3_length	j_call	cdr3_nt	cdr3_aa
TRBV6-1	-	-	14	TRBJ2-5	TGTGCCAGCAGTGAGCCACAGGGTTGGGAGACCCAGTACTTC	CASSEPQGWETQYF
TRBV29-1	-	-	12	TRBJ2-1	TGCAGCGTTGAACCCAGACCCGATGAGCAGTTCTTC	CSVEPRPDEQFF
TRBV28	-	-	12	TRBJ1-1	TGTGCCAGCAGTCCCTTAGACACTGAAGCTTTCTTT	CASSPLDTEAFF
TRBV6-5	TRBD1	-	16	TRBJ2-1	TGTGCCAGCAGTTGGACACAGGGGCCTACCGGCAGTGAGCAGTTCTTC	CASSWTQGPTGSEQFF
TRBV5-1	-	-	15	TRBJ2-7	TGCGCCAGCAGCTGGGCCGGGACTCAGACCTACGAGCAGTACTTC	CASSWAGTQTYEQYF
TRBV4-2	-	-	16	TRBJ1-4	TGTGCCAGCAGCCAGGGAGACAGGTTAATTAATGAAAAACTGTTTTTT	CASSQGDRLINEKLFF
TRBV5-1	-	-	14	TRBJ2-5	TGCGCCAGCAGCTTGCTACAGGGATCTTCGGAGCAGTACTTC	CASSLLQGSSEQYF
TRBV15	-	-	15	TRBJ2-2	TGTGCCACCAGCACCGATTTAGATTCCACCGGGGAGCTGTTTTTT	CATSTDLDSTGELFF
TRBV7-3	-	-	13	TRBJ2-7	TGTGCCAGCAGCTTACGTGGAGGGGGCGAGCAGTACTTC	CASSLRGGGEQYF
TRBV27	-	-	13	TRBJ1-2	TGTGCCAGCAGACAGGGTTCGAACTATGGCTACACCTTC	CASRQGSNYGYTF
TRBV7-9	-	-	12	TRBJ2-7	TGTGCCAGCAGCTTATCCTCCTACGAGCAGTACTTC	CASSLSSYEQYF
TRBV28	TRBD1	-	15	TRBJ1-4	TGTGCCAGCAGCCCGGACAGGGGTTATAATGAAAAACTGTTTTTT	CASSPDRGYNEKLFF
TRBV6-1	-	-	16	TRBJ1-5	TGTGCCAGCAGTGAAGGTTCGGGCTCCGGATATCAGCCCCAGCATTTT	CASSEGSGSGYQPQHF
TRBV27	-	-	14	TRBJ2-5	TGTGCCAGCAGGGACCGGGCCCACAGGGAGACCCAGTACTTC	CASRDRAHRETQYF
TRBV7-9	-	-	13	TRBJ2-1	TGTGCCAGCAGGGATCCACCCTACAATGAGCAGTTCTTC	CASRDPPYNEQFF
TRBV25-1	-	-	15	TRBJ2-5	TGTGCCAGCAGTGACTCTGGCAGGAAATGGGAGACCCAGTACTTC	CASSDSGRKWETQYF
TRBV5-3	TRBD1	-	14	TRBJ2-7	TGTGCCAGCAGCCCCGGACAGGGGGTCTACGAGCAGTACTTC	CASSPGQGVYEQYF
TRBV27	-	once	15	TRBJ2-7	TGTGCCAGCAGTTTCTCAGGGGTGAGCTCCTACGAGCAGTACTTC	CASSFSGVSSYEQYF
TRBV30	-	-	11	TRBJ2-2	TGTGCCTGGAGTGTAGCCGGGGAGCTGTTTTTT	CAWSVAGELFF
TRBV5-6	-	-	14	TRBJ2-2	TGTGCCAGCAGCTTGACCCGGAACACCGGGGAGCTGTTTTTT	CASSLTRNTGELFF
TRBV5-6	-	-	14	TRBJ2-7	TGTGCCAGCAGCTTGGACCGAAACTCCTACGAGCAGTACTTC	CASSLDRNSYEQYF
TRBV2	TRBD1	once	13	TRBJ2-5	TGTGCCGGAGAAACAGGGGTCCAAGAGACCCAGTACTTC	CAGETGVQETQYF
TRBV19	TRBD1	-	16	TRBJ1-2	TGTGCCAGTAGCCATGGACAGGGACGTCCTATTCGTGGCTACACCTTC	CASSHGQGRPIRGYTF
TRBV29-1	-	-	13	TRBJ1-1	TGCAGCGTGAGGGCAGGGTTGATCACTGAAGCTTTCTTT	CSVRAGLITEAFF
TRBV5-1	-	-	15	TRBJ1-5	TGCGCCAGCAGTTTATACCCGGGCAGCAATCAGCCCCAGCATTTT	CASSLYPGSNQPQHF
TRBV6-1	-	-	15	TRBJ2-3	TGTGCCAGCAGCGAGGGTGCCTCGATCACAGATACGCAGTATTTT	CASSEGASITDTQYF
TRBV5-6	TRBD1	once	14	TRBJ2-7	TGTGCCAGCAGTTCCGGGACAGGGAATTACGAGCAGTACTTC	CASSSGTGNYEQYF